The 2 T cell receptor beta chains in this list originate from one sample, sequenced in a study of blood T cell repertoires in COVID-19. The table came from immunoSEQ multiplex PCR; TCRdb's copy has only in-frame clones and leaves some out. The sample holds roughly 330,000 clones; about 90% are singletons and the top ten take about 5.2%. Sequencing was carried out using PBMCs or T cells enriched from blood (not recorded which). The source of these receptors is a young woman who had recovered from COVID-19.

The V gene is TRBV4-2, the J gene TRBJ2-2, with 10 bases identical to TRBD2. With V trimmed by 4 bases and J by 3 bases, 5 bases remained unmatched. Germline V lookup: CDR1 LGHNA, CDR2 YNFKEQ. This CDR3 is 16 amino acids long. CDR3 sequence reads: CASSPQRGGHTGELFF. Here the CDR3 DNA reads TGTGCCAGCAGCCCACAGCGGGGGGGCCACACCGGGGAGCTGTTTTTT.

The CDR3, as DNA: TGTGCCAGCGAATCGGGGGGCTATGGCTACACCTTC. Amino acid sequence: CASESGGYGYTF. The chain combines TRBV6-5 with TRBJ1-2, with a tentative D call TRBD1 (5 bases). The germline CDR1 and CDR2 sequences are MNHEY and SVGAGI. V was cut by 8 bases and J by 4 bases, with 11 bases left in between. The CDR3 extends over 12 amino acids.